A single sample is the source of the 11 T cell receptor beta chains below, sequenced in a study of low-dose radiotherapy and immunotherapy resistance in tumors. Time point given: before trial treatment. Alpha- and beta-chain coverage of first-strand cDNA came from TRAV- and TRBV-specific primers. TCRs underwent roughly 19 PCR cycles of amplification with a constant-region primer and V-primer adapter. TCRdb re-derived calls from the reads in MiXCR, one entry per CDR3 protein. The sample records about 64,000 distinct CDR3 sequences, about 30% being singletons. The specimen comprised PBMCs, sampled before treatment. The source of these receptors is a male donor with rectosigmoid adenocarcinoma.

This clonotype was counted many times. The gene calls are TRBV4-1 and TRBJ2-1, with D perhaps matching TRBD1 (6 bases). Germline V CDR1 and CDR2: MGHRA, YSYEKL. The length of the CDR3 is 15 residues. Trimming stripped 3 bases from V and 0 bases from J, with 9 bases between. Written as DNA, the CDR3 is TGCGCCAGCAGCCAGTCGGACAGCTCCTACAATGAGCAGTTCTTC. This codes for CASSQSDSSYNEQFF.

The genes are TRBV27 and TRBJ2-3, with TRBD2 identical over 12 bases. The CDR3 consists of 18 residues. V shed 4 bases and J 3 bases; nucleotides not matched to a gene: 11. Germline CDR1 reads MNHEY; CDR2 reads SMNVEV (reference sequence). The CDR3 here is CASSSPNLAGGPTDTQYF. The CDR3, as DNA: TGTGCCAGCAGTTCCCCGAACCTAGCGGGGGGGCCTACAGATACGCAGTATTTT.

This clonotype was recorded many times. The V call is TRBV19, the J call TRBJ2-5, with 9 bases identical to TRBD1. J gave up 4 bases and V 6 bases, and 3 bases lay outside the gene matches. The germline V gene encodes CDR1 LNHDA and CDR2 SQIVND (reference sequence). The CDR3 spans 13 residues. Written as DNA, the CDR3 is TGTGCCAGTAGCCCGACAGGGGGAGAGACCCAGTACTTC. Amino acids: CASSPTGGETQYF. The full variable domain, completed using reference TRBV19 and TRBJ2-5, is DGGITQSPKYLFRKEGQNVTLSCEQNLNHDAMYWYRQDPGQGLRLIYYSQIVNDFQKGDIAEGYSVSREKKESFPLTVTSAQKNPTAFYLCASSPTGGETQYFGPGTRLLVL.

A word on this clonotype: Sequence at one end of the junction differs from germline and may be a read error. This chain joins TRBV28 and TRBJ1-1, with a tentative D call TRBD1 (6 bases). CDR3 size: 14 residues. CDR1 and CDR2 (germline): MDHEN, SYDVKM. The CDR3 reads CASSLGNRVPVALF. DNA of the CDR3: TGTGCCAGCAGTTTAGGGAACAGGGTCCCTGTAGCTCTCTTT.

The rearrangement links TRBV7-2 to TRBJ2-7; D not resolved. The ends were cut back, 5 bases at V and 6 bases at J, with 14 bases in the middle. This CDR3 has 13 amino acids. The germline gives CDR1 SGHTA, CDR2 FQGNSA. CDR3 in DNA: TGTGCCAGCAGCCCTTGGAGTGGCCTCGAGCAGTACTTC. As protein: CASSPWSGLEQYF. Full variable domain (missing parts from reference TRBV7-2 and TRBJ2-7): GAGVSQSPSNKVTEKGKDVELRCDPISGHTALYWYRQSLGQGLEFLIYFQGNSAPDKSGLPSDRFSAERTGGSVSTLTIQRTQQEDSAVYLCASSPWSGLEQYFGPGTRLTVT.

This clonotype was seen a few times. The chain links TRBV30 to TRBJ1-6; TRBD1 is a possible D gene (6 bases). Germline V gives CDR1 GTSNPN, CDR2 SVGIG (reference sequence). Trimming removed 7 bases from V and 7 bases from J, with 14 bases in between. The CDR3 sequence is 13 residues long. CDR3 sequence (DNA): TGTGCCTTTGAGGGGGAAACGAATTCACCCCTCCACTTT. Translated, it gives CAFEGETNSPLHF.

This clonotype was seen at least ten times. V is TRBV3-1 and J is TRBJ2-3; 12 nucleotides agree with TRBD2. Per the germline V gene, CDR1 is LGHDT and CDR2 is YNNKEL (reference sequence). The CDR3 runs 16 residues. The V gene end was trimmed by 3 bases and the J gene end by 6 bases; junction bases not matched to a gene: 7. The CDR3 region has the DNA TGTGCCAGCAGCCACGGTCTAGCGGGAGGGCTTGATACGCAGTATTTT. This gives the protein CASSHGLAGGLDTQYF.

This clonotype was counted a few times. The chain recombines TRBV28 with TRBJ1-2; 8 nucleotides line up with TRBD1. Trimming at V came to 10 bases and at J to 2 bases, leaving 6 bases not matched to a gene. CDR3 length equals 13 residues. CDR1 is MDHEN, CDR2 SYDVKM, per germline. The DNA of the CDR3 is TGTGCCACCTGGGACAGGAGCAACTATGGCTACACCTTC. Translated: CATWDRSNYGYTF.

This clonotype appeared many times. The chain couples TRBV6-5 to TRBJ2-1; tentatively, D is TRBD2 (5 bases). V shed 4 bases and J shed 0 bases, with 13 bases lying between them. The length of the CDR3 is 16 residues. Germline V gene lookup returns CDR1 MNHEY and CDR2 SVGAGI. CDR3 amino acids: CASSFRPGDSYNEQFF. CDR3 in DNA: TGTGCCAGCAGTTTCCGACCCGGGGACTCCTACAATGAGCAGTTCTTC.

This clonotype occurred many times. This chain links TRBV29-1 with TRBJ2-7, with a tentative D call TRBD2 (6 bases). The germline V gene encodes CDR1 SQVTM and CDR2 ANQGSEA. This CDR3 is 13 amino acids long. V lost 4 bases, J lost 0 bases, and 10 bases lay in between. CDR3 sequence: CSVAGVFSYEQYF. The CDR3 coding sequence is TGCAGCGTTGCGGGGGTATTCTCCTACGAGCAGTACTTC.

This clonotype was seen ten or more times. The chain employs TRBV27 and TRBJ2-7, with TRBD1 matching 9 bases. Trimming cost V 4 bases and J 2 bases; bases outside gene matches: 6. The CDR3 runs to 15 residues. CDR1 and CDR2 (germline): MNHEY, SMNVEV (reference sequence). CDR3 sequence reads: CASSWSGTGPYEQYF. The CDR3 bases are TGTGCCAGCAGTTGGTCCGGGACAGGGCCCTACGAGCAGTACTTC.